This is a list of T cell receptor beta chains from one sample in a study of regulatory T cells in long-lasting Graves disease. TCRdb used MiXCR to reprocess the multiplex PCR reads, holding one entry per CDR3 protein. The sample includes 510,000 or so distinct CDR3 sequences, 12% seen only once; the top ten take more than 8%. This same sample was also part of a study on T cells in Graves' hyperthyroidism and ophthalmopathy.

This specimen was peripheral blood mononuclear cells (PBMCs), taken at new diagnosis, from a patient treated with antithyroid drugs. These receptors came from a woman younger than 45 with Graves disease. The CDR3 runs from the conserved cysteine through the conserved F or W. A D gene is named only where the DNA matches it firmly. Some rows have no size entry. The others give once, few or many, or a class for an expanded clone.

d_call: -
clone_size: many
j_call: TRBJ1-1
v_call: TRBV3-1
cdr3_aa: CASSLSDSSEAFF
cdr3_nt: TGTGCCAGCAGCCTTTCGGACAGTTCTGAAGCTTTCTTT

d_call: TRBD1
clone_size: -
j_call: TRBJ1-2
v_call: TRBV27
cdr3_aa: CASSLSWDRESNGYTF
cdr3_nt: TGTGCCAGCAGTTTATCCTGGGACAGGGAATCGAATGGCTACACCTTC

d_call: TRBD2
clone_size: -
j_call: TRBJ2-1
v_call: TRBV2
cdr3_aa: CATRSGSSYYNEQFF
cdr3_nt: TGTGCCACCAGGAGCGGGAGCTCTTACTACAATGAGCAGTTCTTC

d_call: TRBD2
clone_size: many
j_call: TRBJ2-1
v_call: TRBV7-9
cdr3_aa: CASSLEPAGENEQFF
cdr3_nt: TGTGCCAGCAGCTTAGAGCCAGCGGGAGAGAATGAGCAGTTCTTC

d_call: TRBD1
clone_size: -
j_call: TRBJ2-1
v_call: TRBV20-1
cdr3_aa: CSGQGLTFNEQFF
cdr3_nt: TGCAGTGGACAGGGGTTAACTTTCAATGAGCAGTTCTTC

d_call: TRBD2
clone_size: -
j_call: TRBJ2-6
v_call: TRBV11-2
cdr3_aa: CASSLHWGGNSGANVLTF
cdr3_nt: TGTGCCAGCAGCTTGCACTGGGGGGGTAACTCTGGGGCCAACGTCCTGACTTTC

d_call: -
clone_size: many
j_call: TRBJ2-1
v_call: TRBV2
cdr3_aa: CASARGHEQFF
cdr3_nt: TGTGCCAGCGCCAGGGGACATGAGCAGTTCTTC

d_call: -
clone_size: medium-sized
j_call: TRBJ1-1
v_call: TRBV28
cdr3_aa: CASSPQRGMGNTEAFF
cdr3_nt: TGTGCCAGCAGTCCTCAGAGGGGTATGGGGAACACTGAAGCTTTCTTT

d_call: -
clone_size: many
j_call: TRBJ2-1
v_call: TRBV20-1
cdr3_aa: CSASGNYNEQFF
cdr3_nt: TGCAGTGCTAGCGGAAACTACAATGAGCAGTTCTTC

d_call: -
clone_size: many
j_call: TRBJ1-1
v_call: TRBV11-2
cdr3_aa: CASSLALGHGGNTEAFF
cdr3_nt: TGTGCCAGCAGCTTAGCCTTGGGACACGGGGGGAACACTGAAGCTTTCTTT

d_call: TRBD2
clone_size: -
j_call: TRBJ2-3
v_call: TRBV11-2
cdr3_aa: CASSSAAESGRITSTDTQYF
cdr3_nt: TGTGCCAGCAGCTCCGCTGCCGAGAGCGGGAGGATAACTAGCACAGATACGCAGTATTTT

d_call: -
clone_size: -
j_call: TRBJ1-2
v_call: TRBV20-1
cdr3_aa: CSARDIKRDGYTF
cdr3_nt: TGCAGTGCTAGAGATATCAAAAGGGATGGCTACACCTTC

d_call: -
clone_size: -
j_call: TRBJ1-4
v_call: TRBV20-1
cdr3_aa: CSARDPPPNEKLFF
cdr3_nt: TGCAGTGCTAGAGACCCCCCACCCAATGAAAAACTGTTTTTT

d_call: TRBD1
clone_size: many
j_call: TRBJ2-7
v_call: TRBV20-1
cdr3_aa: CSARLTGVNEQYF
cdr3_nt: TGCAGTGCTAGATTGACAGGGGTTAACGAGCAGTACTTC

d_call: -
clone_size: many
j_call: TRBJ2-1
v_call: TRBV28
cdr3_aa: CASRESSYNEQFF
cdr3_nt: TGTGCCAGCCGGGAAAGCTCCTACAATGAGCAGTTCTTC

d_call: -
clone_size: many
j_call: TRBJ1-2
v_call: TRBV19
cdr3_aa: CASSIQTLGGYGYTF
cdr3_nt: TGTGCCAGTAGTATTCAGACCCTCGGTGGCTATGGCTACACCTTC

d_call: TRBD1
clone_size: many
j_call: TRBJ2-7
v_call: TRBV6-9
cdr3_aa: CASSWDSRSYEQYF
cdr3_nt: TGTGCCAGCAGTTGGGACAGCCGATCCTACGAGCAGTACTTC

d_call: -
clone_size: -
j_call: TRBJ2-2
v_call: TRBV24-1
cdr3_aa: CATGTGELFF
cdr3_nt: TGTGCCACGGGGACCGGGGAGCTGTTTTTT

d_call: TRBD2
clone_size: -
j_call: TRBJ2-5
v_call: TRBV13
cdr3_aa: CASSLGVLALAGDGPQETQYF
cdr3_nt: TGTGCCAGCAGCTTAGGTGTTTTGGCGCTAGCGGGAGATGGGCCCCAAGAGACCCAGTACTTC

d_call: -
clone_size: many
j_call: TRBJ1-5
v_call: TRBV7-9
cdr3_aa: CASSGGAYSNQPQHF
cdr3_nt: TGTGCCAGCAGTGGGGGGGCCTACAGTAATCAGCCCCAGCATTTT

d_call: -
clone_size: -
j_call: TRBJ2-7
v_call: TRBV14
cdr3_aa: CASSQDMVTGEQYF
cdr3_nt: TGTGCCAGCAGCCAAGACATGGTTACTGGCGAGCAGTACTTC

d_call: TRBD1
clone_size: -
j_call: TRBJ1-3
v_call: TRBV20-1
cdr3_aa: CSAAQGARNTIYF
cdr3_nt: TGCAGTGCGGCGCAGGGGGCGCGAAACACCATATATTTT

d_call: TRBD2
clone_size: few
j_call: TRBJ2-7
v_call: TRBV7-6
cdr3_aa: CASSLIGGSRGEQYF
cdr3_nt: TGTGCCAGCAGCCTCATCGGGGGGAGTCGGGGTGAGCAGTACTTC

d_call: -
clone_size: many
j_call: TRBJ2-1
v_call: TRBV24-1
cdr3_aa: CATSDPWTFGDYNEQFF
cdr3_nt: TGTGCCACCAGTGATCCTTGGACATTTGGGGACTACAATGAGCAGTTCTTC

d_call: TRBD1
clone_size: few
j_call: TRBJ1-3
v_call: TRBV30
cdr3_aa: CAWSVQGQSNTIYF
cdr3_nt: TGTGCCTGGAGTGTCCAGGGACAGAGTAACACCATATATTTT

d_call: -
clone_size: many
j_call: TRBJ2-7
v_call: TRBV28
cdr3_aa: CASRYDGLYEQYF
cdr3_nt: TGTGCCAGCAGGTACGATGGACTCTACGAGCAGTACTTC

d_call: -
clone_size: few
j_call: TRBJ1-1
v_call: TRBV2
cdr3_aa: CASSEEGPEAFF
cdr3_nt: TGTGCCAGCAGTGAAGAGGGGCCTGAAGCTTTCTTT

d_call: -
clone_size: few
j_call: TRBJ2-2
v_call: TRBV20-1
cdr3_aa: CSAGTPPGELFF
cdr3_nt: TGCAGTGCGGGGACACCCCCCGGGGAGCTGTTTTTT

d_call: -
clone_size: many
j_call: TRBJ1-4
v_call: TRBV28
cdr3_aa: CASSPNRVGFEKLFF
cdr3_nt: TGTGCCAGCAGTCCTAACAGGGTAGGGTTTGAAAAACTGTTTTTT